The clone carrying this TCR beta chain turned up a few times. What it recognizes is unknown. Starting from approximately 500 ng of total RNA, TCR libraries were made with linear amplification. Per the original data handling: Sequencing covered under 100,000 rearranged alpha-chain transcripts across about five healthy donors. From the reads, TCRdb called clonotypes with MiXCR, one entry per CDR3 protein. Clone size and V and J calls follow TCRdb, not the original study. There are about 180,000 distinct CDR3 sequences in the sample; over 60% occur only once, and about 2.4% lies in the top ten. This sample is part of a study of healthy donors' naive CD4 and CD8 T cells. Overall study findings and caveats: Homeostatic proliferation of naive T cells was not examined as a bias source. Reportedly, most V and J gene segments showed naive CD4+ versus CD8+ bias.

J lost 4 bases, V lost 3 bases, and 6 bases had no gene match. The CDR3 loop spans 15 amino acids. Germline V gene sequence: CDR1 LNHDA, CDR2 SQIVND (reference sequence). Material for sequencing was naive CD4+ and CD8+ T cells sorted from blood, pooled from several donors. The receptor was derived from a pool of human donors in good health; the sample pools cells from several healthy donors. This rearrangement joins TRBV19 to TRBJ1-5, with TRBD1 matching 7 bases. CDR3 in DNA: TGTGCCAGTAGTATTTGGACAGGTTTGAATCAGCCCCAGCATTTT. It yields the protein CASSIWTGLNQPQHF.